The clone carrying this T cell receptor (beta chain) was counted at least ten times. Its antigen remains unknown. These data come from a study of cytotoxic CD8 clonotypes in ibrutinib-treated CLL. Whole-study context: Within the patient group, ten to twelve were relapsed/refractory and fewer than 16 treatment-naive, and approximately 17 were IGHV unmutated. After treatment lasting a median approximately eleven months, range 6 to 36, response samples were collected. General study results and limits: Public clonotypes were uncommon and contracted or stayed stable on treatment.

Approximately 1.9 micrograms of genomic DNA, which was extracted from cryopreserved PBMCs, served as the material used for the TCR beta libraries. V shed 5 bases and J 5 bases; nucleotides not matched to a gene: 6. The CDR3 totals 13 residues. CDR1 SGHRS and CDR2 YFSETQ come from the germline V gene. The assay was immunoSEQ multiplex PCR, and TCRdb's table has in-frame clones only and misses some. This sample has some 150,000 clones; around 77% occur once, and the top ten carry 25% to 35%. Sequencing was performed on PBMCs, taken after 12 months of ibrutinib treatment. This chain links TRBV5-1 with TRBJ1-2; 7 bases line up with TRBD1. The TCR sequence derives from a human donor with chronic lymphocytic leukemia. The CDR3 sequence: CASSPDREYGYTF. In nucleotides, the CDR3 is TGCGCCAGCAGTCCCGACAGGGAATATGGCTACACCTTC.